This TCR beta chain was identified in a study of T cell changes during pregnancy in multiple sclerosis. The CDR3 spans 12 residues. Germline CDR1 reads MNHNY; CDR2 reads SVGAGI (reference sequence). The V and J ends lost 6 bases and 5 bases, in that order; junction bases with no gene match: 3. Sequencing was performed with immunoSEQ multiplex PCR; in TCRdb, only in-frame clones are kept and a portion is missing. Of 40,000 or so clones in the sample, more than 80% are singletons; the top ten hold 0.43%. The sample consisted of CD4+ T cells from peripheral blood mononuclear cells, taken in the third trimester of pregnancy. The sequence was obtained from a female donor with multiple sclerosis, enrolled in a pregnancy study. This chain joins TRBV6-6 and TRBJ1-2, with TRBD1 matching 7 bases. The CDR3 DNA reads TGTGCCAGCAGCCGGGACAGTTATGGCTACACCTTC. This codes for CASSRDSYGYTF.